Below are 27 T cell receptor beta chains sequenced from a single sample in a study of T cells in Graves' hyperthyroidism and ophthalmopathy. It was RNA transcripts that yielded the amplified TCR beta CDR3 regions. Using the HTBI primer set, a first-round RT-PCR was run on the TCR CDR3. TCRdb analysed the multiplex PCR reads with MiXCR anew, one entry per CDR3 protein. The sample has hundreds of thousands of distinct CDR3 sequences, about 45% seen once; the top ten hold under 8.5%. Sequencing input: peripheral blood or thyroid tissue (not recorded which). The receptor source for this set is an adult man with Graves' disease, either hyperthyroidism or ophthalmopathy (not recorded which).

The rearrangement uses TRBV12-3 or TRBV12-4 and TRBJ2-7; TRBD1 matches 7 bases. This CDR3 contains 14 residues. Trimming cost V 4 bases and J 3 bases; bases outside gene matches: 6. The CDR3 sequence is CASSYEGAIYEQYF. CDR3 nucleotide sequence: TGTGCCAGCAGTTACGAGGGGGCGATCTACGAGCAGTACTTC.

The V gene is TRBV7-2, the J gene TRBJ1-1, with D possibly being TRBD1 (6 bases). V was cut by 5 bases and J by 4 bases, with 14 bases left in between. This CDR3 is built from 14 residues. Germline-derived CDR1 and CDR2 are SGHTA and FQGNSA. In DNA form, the CDR3 reads TGTGCCAGCAGCACGAACAGGGTTGTCACTGAAGCTTTCTTT. This encodes CASSTNRVVTEAFF.

This clonotype was seen a few times. This sequence joins TRBV20-1 and TRBJ1-1, with a weak D call TRBD1 (5 bases). Trimming cost V 4 bases and J 6 bases, with 12 bases left between them. Germline CDR1 is DFQATT and CDR2 is SNEGSKA (reference sequence). The CDR3 is made up of 12 amino acids. This CDR3 reads CSATGGGAEAFF. CDR3 sequence (DNA): TGCAGTGCTACCGGGGGTGGGGCTGAAGCTTTCTTT.

Only a few counts were recorded for this clonotype. The genes are TRBV5-6 and TRBJ1-6, with 7 bases matching TRBD1. This CDR3 is 16 amino acids long. CDR1 is SGHDT and CDR2 is YYEEEE in the germline V gene. The junction had 8 bases not matched to a gene; V was cut back by 4 bases and J by 4 bases. The CDR3 nucleotides are TGTGCCAGCAGCGCGAAACACAGGGGATATAATTCACCCCTCCACTTT. This encodes CASSAKHRGYNSPLHF.

The chain is built from TRBV19 and TRBJ1-1, with D unresolved. Germline CDR1 is LNHDA and CDR2 is SQIVND (reference sequence). This CDR3 spans 12 amino acids. The ends were cut back, 1 base at V and 10 bases at J, with 10 bases in the middle. In DNA, the CDR3 is TGTGCCAGTAGTATAGGGACTTCGCCAGCTTTCTTT. Translation gives CASSIGTSPAFF.

This clonotype was seen only a few times. The CDR3 reads CASSLDHAGGPTGELFF. The DNA for the CDR3 is TGTGCCAGCAGCTTAGATCATGCGGGAGGGCCTACCGGGGAGCTGTTTTTT. The rearrangement uses TRBV7-9 and TRBJ2-2; 9 nucleotides match TRBD2. The CDR3 sequence is 17 residues long. CDR1 is SEHNR, CDR2 FQNEAQ, per germline (reference sequence). J lost 5 bases, V lost 1 base, and 8 bases had no gene match.

This clonotype appeared many times. The rearrangement joins TRBV20-1 to TRBJ2-7; 8 bases line up with TRBD1. The CDR3 covers 13 residues. Germline assignment: CDR1 DFQATT and CDR2 SNEGSKA (reference sequence). V lost 2 bases and J lost 5; bases outside the gene matches: 5. Here the CDR3 DNA reads TGCAGTGCTAGACTCCCAGGGGGCAACGAGCAGTACTTC. Translating it yields CSARLPGGNEQYF.

The chain employs TRBV19 and TRBJ1-6, with 8 bases fitting TRBD1. CDR1 is LNHDA, CDR2 SQIVND, per germline (reference sequence). V was clipped by 1 base and J by 7 bases; unmatched bases: 3. The CDR3 runs to 15 residues. The CDR3 nucleotides read TGTGCCAGTAGTATAGTGCCAGGGGGCAATTCACCCCTCCACTTT. Translation: CASSIVPGGNSPLHF.

The chain uses TRBV29-1 and TRBJ2-5; 10 bases match TRBD2. Looked up from germline, CDR1 is SQVTM and CDR2 is ANQGSEA. J gave up 5 bases and V 7 bases, and 10 bases lay outside the gene matches. CDR3 length: 14 residues. CDR3 sequence (DNA): TGCAGCGCAGAGGGGGCTAGCGGGGGTGAGACCCAGTACTTC. Its protein product is CSAEGASGGETQYF.

Turning to this clonotype: This may be a read error, as it is one base from a much larger clone. The chain is built from TRBV14 and TRBJ1-2; tentative D call: TRBD1 (5 bases). Trimming took off 10 bases at V and 7 bases at J, with 16 bases between the two ends. Per the germline V gene, CDR1 is SGHDN and CDR2 is FVKESK. There are 12 residues in the CDR3. The CDR3 loop reads CAIKAGRAGYTF. The CDR3 DNA is TGTGCCATCAAGGCAGGGAGGGCTGGCTACACCTTC.

The chain employs TRBV29-1 and TRBJ2-7, with D possibly matching TRBD1 (5 bases). Germline CDR1 SQVTM, CDR2 ANQGSEA. V dropped 3 bases and J dropped 3 bases, with 9 bases sitting between them. CDR3 size: 12 residues. CDR3 sequence (DNA): TGCAGCGTTGATCGCCAGGGCTACGAGCAGTACTTC. Translation gives CSVDRQGYEQYF.

The J gene is TRBJ2-7, the V gene TRBV29-1, with TRBD1 matching over 7 bases. V trimming: 8 bases; J trimming: 6 bases; junction bases outside the gene matches: 7. The CDR3 totals 11 residues. Germline lookup yields CDR1 SQVTM and CDR2 ANQGSEA. The chain's CDR3 is CSFRQGSEQYF. In DNA form, the CDR3 reads TGCAGCTTCAGACAGGGATCCGAGCAGTACTTC.

This chain links TRBV2 with TRBJ1-2; D is possibly TRBD1 (6 bases). Germline V gene sequence: CDR1 SNHLY, CDR2 FYNNEI. The CDR3 runs 14 residues. Trimming left V 4 bases short and J 7 bases short, with 16 bases between. For the CDR3, the DNA is TGTGCCAGCAGTGTTACCACAGGGACGGGTGGCTACACCTTC. As protein: CASSVTTGTGGYTF.

The table lists this clonotype with many counts. The chain combines TRBV2 with TRBJ1-1; tentative D call: TRBD1 (6 bases). CDR1 and CDR2 (germline): SNHLY, FYNNEI. This CDR3 has 14 residues. Deletions cut 10 bases from V and 0 bases from J, with 15 bases between. The CDR3 sequence is CATSPGTLNTEAFF. The CDR3 DNA reads as TGTGCCACCAGCCCCGGGACACTGAACACTGAAGCTTTCTTT.

The sample holds a few counts of this clonotype. The V and J genes are TRBV6-5 and TRBJ2-7; D possibly uses TRBD1 or TRBD2 (5 bases each). This CDR3 contains 13 residues. V was pared by 9 bases and J by 11 bases, with 23 bases between. Germline V CDR1 and CDR2: MNHEY, SVGAGI. As DNA, the CDR3 is TGTGCCAGTACCGGGACGCGGTCCGACGGGGAGTACTTC. Translation gives CASTGTRSDGEYF.

The chain combines TRBV11-1 with TRBJ2-7, with D maybe TRBD2 (7 bases). Germline CDR1 reads SGHAT; CDR2 reads FQDESV (reference sequence). This CDR3 is built from 12 residues. The CDR3 DNA reads TGTGCTAGAGTAGGGGGGGGCTACGAGCAGTACTTC. Residues: CARVGGGYEQYF.

V is TRBV29-1 and J is TRBJ1-1, with a weak D call TRBD1 (6 bases). V gave up 6 bases and J gave up 0 bases, with 11 bases separating them. Per germline, CDR1 SQVTM and CDR2 ANQGSEA. The length of the CDR3 is 13 residues. Here the CDR3 DNA reads TGCAGCGTGGGACAAAATATGAACACTGAAGCTTTCTTT. Translating it yields CSVGQNMNTEAFF.

The chain joins TRBV28 to TRBJ1-2, with D possibly being TRBD1 (6 bases). The CDR3 loop spans 14 amino acids. V lost 5 bases and J lost 1, with 11 bases in between. Per the germline V gene, CDR1 is MDHEN and CDR2 is SYDVKM. The CDR3 is CASSKRQDNYGYTF. In DNA, the CDR3 is TGTGCCAGCAGTAAGAGACAGGATAACTATGGCTACACCTTC.

DNA of the CDR3: TGCAGCGTTGCTTGGGGGGCAGATGGCTACACCTTC. Its protein is CSVAWGADGYTF. The gene calls are TRBV29-1 and TRBJ1-2; D may be TRBD1 (6 bases). This CDR3 is built from 12 residues. From germline, CDR1 is SQVTM and CDR2 ANQGSEA. V lost 4 bases, J lost 6 bases, and 12 bases lay in between.

The chain combines TRBV5-5 with TRBJ1-5; D may be TRBD1 (6 bases). This CDR3 contains 16 residues. Trimming removed 4 bases at V and 3 bases at J, with 17 bases between. CDR1 is SGHKS, CDR2 YYEKEE, per germline (reference sequence). CDR3 nucleotide sequence: TGTGCCAGCAGCCTTTCCTGGACAGCCGACAATCAGCCCCAGCATTTT. This encodes CASSLSWTADNQPQHF.

This clonotype was seen only a few times. Sequence at one end of the junction differs from germline and may be a read error. The gene calls are TRBV6-5 and TRBJ1-2; D may be TRBD1 (5 bases). The CDR3 has 13 residues. Germline CDR1 reads MNHEY; CDR2 reads SVGAGI. CDR3 loop: CASSYSTSPVTAF. CDR3 nucleotide sequence: TGTGCCAGCAGTTACTCGACTAGTCCTGTGACAGCCTTC.

The J gene is TRBJ2-7, the V gene TRBV7-3, with 8 positions matching TRBD2. The CDR3 has 14 amino acids. From germline, CDR1 is SGHTA and CDR2 FQGTGA. With V trimmed by 5 bases and J by 5 bases, 8 bases remained unmatched. The CDR3 loop reads CASSVGAGGDEQYF. Here the CDR3 DNA reads TGTGCCAGCAGCGTCGGGGCCGGGGGGGACGAGCAGTACTTC.

This clonotype was found many times. The rearrangement links TRBV2 to TRBJ1-3; D is unclear. Trimming stripped 8 bases from V and 4 bases from J, with 12 bases between. Germline CDR1 and CDR2: SNHLY and FYNNEI. This CDR3 contains 13 residues. The CDR3 DNA sequence: TGTGCCAGCTCTCTTTTAGGGGGAAACACCATATATTTT. Amino acids: CASSLLGGNTIYF.

About this clonotype itself: With a much larger clone just one base away, this may be a read error. The chain couples TRBV7-8 to TRBJ1-6; D may be TRBD1 (5 bases). The CDR3 totals 16 residues. Germline V gene sequence: CDR1 SGHVS, CDR2 FQNEAQ. Here the CDR3 reads CASSILARASGSLLHF. Written as DNA, the CDR3 is TGTGCCAGTAGTATTCTCGCCAGAGCGTCAGGGTCACTCCTCCACTTT.

J is TRBJ2-6 and V is TRBV29-1, with 7 bases matching TRBD1. CDR1 is SQVTM, CDR2 ANQGSEA, per germline. V gave up 4 bases and J gave up 0 bases; unmatched junction bases: 3. The CDR3 is made up of 15 amino acids. This CDR3 is CSVATGISGANVLTF. In DNA form, the CDR3 reads TGCAGCGTTGCGACAGGGATCTCTGGGGCCAACGTCCTGACTTTC.

J is TRBJ1-1 and V is TRBV7-9, with 7 bases aligning to TRBD1. The CDR3 consists of 16 residues. The V and J ends lost 4 bases and 1 base, in that order; junction bases with no gene match: 9. Per the germline V gene, CDR1 is SEHNR and CDR2 is FQNEAQ (reference sequence). CDR3 nucleotide sequence: TGTGCCAGCAGCTCACCAGGGGGGAGAGGGAACACTGAAGCTTTCTTT. This gives the protein CASSSPGGRGNTEAFF.

This clonotype was seen repeatedly, ten times or more. The CDR3 DNA reads as TGTGCCAGCGAGATTAACTATGGCTACACCTTC. Translation: CASEINYGYTF. This chain connects TRBV2 to TRBJ1-2; D is ambiguous. Trimming cost V 8 bases and J 1 base, with 5 bases left between them. Germline-derived CDR1 and CDR2 are SNHLY and FYNNEI. CDR3 length: 11 residues.